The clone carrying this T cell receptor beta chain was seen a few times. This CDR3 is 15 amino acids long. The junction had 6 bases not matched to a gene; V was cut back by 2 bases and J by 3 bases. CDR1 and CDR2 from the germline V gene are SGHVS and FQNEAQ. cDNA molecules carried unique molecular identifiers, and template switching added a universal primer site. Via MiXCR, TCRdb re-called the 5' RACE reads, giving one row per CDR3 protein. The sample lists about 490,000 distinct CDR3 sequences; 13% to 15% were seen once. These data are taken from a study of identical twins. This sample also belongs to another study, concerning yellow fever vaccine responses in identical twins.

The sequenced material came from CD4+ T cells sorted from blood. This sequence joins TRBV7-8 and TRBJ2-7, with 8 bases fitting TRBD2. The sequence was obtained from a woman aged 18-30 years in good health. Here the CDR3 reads CASSLPPGTSYEQYF. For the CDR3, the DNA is TGTGCCAGCAGCTTACCGCCCGGGACTAGCTACGAGCAGTACTTC.